This entry is about one T cell receptor beta chain. Its antigen remains unidentified. No much larger clonotype is one base removed from it; base qualities were not supplied. The sample's time point, from its label and the paper: baseline before first vaccination. Vaccinee samples were obtained from the UK trials COV001 and COV002, which included a single-blind randomized controlled phase 2/3 trial of AZD1222 (ChAdOx1 nCoV-19) in healthy adults. Trial participant PBMC samples were collected at day 0 and day 28 after the second dose for TCRbeta chain sequencing. This entry is derived from a study of T cell responses to AZD1222 COVID-19 vaccine (dated by TCRdb to the early 2020s). Describing the broader study: AZD1222 recipients with second doses at about 4 weeks or about 12 weeks were pooled, because spike-specific TCR depth and breadth did not differ between schedules. TCR sequencing was performed for 230 to 250 trial participants, of whom about 200 were given two doses of AZD1222 and 26 were given two doses of MenACWY control vaccine. Trial participants were enrolled by age into 18-55, 56-69 and 70-plus year subgroups, with approximately 150, 30 and 60 TCR-sequenced participants respectively. General conclusions and limits of the study: In the small 56-69-year group, the increase in depth fell short of significance, most likely because of low power. Spike-specific TCR breadth and depth rose significantly after two AZD1222 doses compared with day 0 and with MenACWY recipients. Because no day 14 peak-response samples were available, repertoires were characterized only after the peak T cell response. The whole spike protein was spanned by vaccine-associated CD4 TCRs, and dominant responses were seen in regions 160-218 and 743-854. Reportedly, almost half of the unique spike-specific TCRs recognized epitopes lying outside the regions that are mutated in the B.1.351 and B.1.1.7 variants. Conclusions about previously exposed vaccinees are limited because only six or seven AZD1222 recipients were SARS-CoV-2 seropositive at baseline. Most participants were white British and females outnumbered males, and the authors suggested that clonal diversity may have been underestimated.

The CDR3 regions of human TCRbeta chains were analyzed by immunosequencing. The authors' pipeline ran thus. TCRs in the repertoires were matched against a reference library of SARS-CoV-2-specific TCRs that had been generated with the MIRA antigen-specificity platform. Breadth was defined as the fraction of unique TCRs that were SARS-CoV-2-associated, and depth was defined as the fraction of total T cells that were SARS-CoV-2-associated. Using the MIRA data, each spike-specific TCR was assigned both to the spike region to which the TCR was reactive and to a CD4 or CD8 class. Log10-transformed breadth and depth values were compared by one-way ANOVA with Sidak's multiple comparisons tests. The source is immuneACCESS, and TCRdb retained only in-frame sequences with V and J called. Part of the clones is not carried over; for the studies checked, unresolved V genes explain less than half of this, and the remainder is unexplained. V, J and clone size were drawn from that table, and D and trimming were deduced from the DNA. Within this sample are 54,000 or so clones, with about 90% of them counted one time only. The ten largest account for under 15% of the sample.

This receptor was obtained from an adult in good health. The starting material was peripheral blood, obtained on day 0 of AZD1222 vaccination.

The CDR3 corresponds to CASSQEGQGDQTQYF. The DNA sequence follows: TGCGCCAGCAGCCAAGAAGGACAGGGAGATCAGACCCAGTACTTC. The sequence is built from TRBV4-3 and TRBJ2-5, with TRBD1 identical over 8 junction bases. The CDR3 numbers 15 residues from cysteine through phenylalanine. This entry keeps only the CDR3 DNA: 45 bases, framed from base 1. The germline V gene sets CDR1 to LGHNA and CDR2 to YSLEER. V has 0 bases trimmed and J has 6 bases trimmed; junction bases matching no gene number 6.